This T cell receptor (beta chain) is from a study of identifying expanded T cells in peripheral blood. Turning to this clone: The antigen is not known.

CDR3 length equals 15 residues. The V gene end was trimmed by 5 bases and the J gene end by 8 bases; junction bases not matched to a gene: 12. The germline gives CDR1 MNHEY, CDR2 SVGAGI. TCRdb's copy holds only in-frame clones and misses some; the assay was immunoSEQ multiplex PCR. This table holds around 100,000 clones, roughly 88% found once. Points from the study as a whole: About 1.2 clones differed between technical replicates, versus about 15 and 19 over time.

Collection occurred without any documented infections or immune events in donors. This sequence joins TRBV6-5 and TRBJ1-5, with 7 bases lining up with TRBD1. This clonotype was sampled from a person between 18 and 75 years old in good health. Material: blood. The CDR3 nucleotides are TGTGCCAGCAGTACGGGACAGACCCGATTTGAGCCCCAGCATTTT. Amino acid sequence: CASSTGQTRFEPQHF.